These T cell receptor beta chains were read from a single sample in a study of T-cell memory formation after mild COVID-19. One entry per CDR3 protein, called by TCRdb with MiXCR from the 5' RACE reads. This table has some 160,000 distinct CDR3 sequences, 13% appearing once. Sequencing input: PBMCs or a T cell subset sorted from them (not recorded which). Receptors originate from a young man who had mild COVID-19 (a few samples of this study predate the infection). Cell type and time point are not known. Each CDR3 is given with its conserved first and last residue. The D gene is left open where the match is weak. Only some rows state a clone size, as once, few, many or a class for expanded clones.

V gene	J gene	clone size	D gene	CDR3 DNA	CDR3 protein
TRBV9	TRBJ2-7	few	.	TGTGCCAGCAGCGTAGGGGTGGGGGCCAGCGGAGGCGAGCAGTACTTC	CASSVGVGASGGEQYF
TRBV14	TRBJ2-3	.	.	TGTGCCAGCAGGCGAGCGGTGTCTAGCACAGATACGCAGTATTTT	CASRRAVSSTDTQYF
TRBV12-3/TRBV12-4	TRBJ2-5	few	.	TGTGCCAGCAGTTTGGACAACCAAGAGACCCAGTACTTC	CASSLDNQETQYF
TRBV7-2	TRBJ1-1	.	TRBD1	TGTGCCAGCAGCGAAAGACAGGGATTAATAGCTTTCTTT	CASSERQGLIAFF
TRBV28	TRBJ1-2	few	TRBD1	TGTGCCAGCAGGCCAGGGGGCTATGGCTACACCTTC	CASRPGGYGYTF
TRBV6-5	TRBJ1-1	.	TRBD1	TGTGCCAGCAGTTCGACAGGGGGGTCCACTGAAGCTTTCTTT	CASSSTGGSTEAFF
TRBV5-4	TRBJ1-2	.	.	TGTGCCAGCAGCCAGCCCTCCGGGGAAACTTACTATGGCTACACCTTC	CASSQPSGETYYGYTF
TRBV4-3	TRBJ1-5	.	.	TGCGCCAGCAGCCAACTCCACGGAGGGGACCATCAGCCCCAGCATTTT	CASSQLHGGDHQPQHF
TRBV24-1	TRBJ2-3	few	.	TGTGCCACCAGTGATGGGGCGTTGACAGATACGCAGTATTTT	CATSDGALTDTQYF
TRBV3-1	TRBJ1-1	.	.	TGTGCCAGCAGCCAAGGGGAGACTGAAGCTTTCTTT	CASSQGETEAFF
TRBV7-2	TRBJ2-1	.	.	TGTGCCAGCACCCCTGGGGGGCGGAATGAGCAGTTCTTC	CASTPGGRNEQFF
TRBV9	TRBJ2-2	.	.	TGTGCCAGCAGCGTAGAGACGGAAAACACCGGGGAGCTGTTTTTT	CASSVETENTGELFF
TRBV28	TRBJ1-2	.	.	TGTGCCAGCAGGGAGAACTATGGCTACACCTTC	CASRENYGYTF
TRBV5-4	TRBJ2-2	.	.	TGTGCCAGCAGGAAGGACAGAGCCACCGGGGAGCTGTTTTTT	CASRKDRATGELFF
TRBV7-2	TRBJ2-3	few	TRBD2	TGTGCCAGCAGCCCTCCTAGCGGGGGCCCCCTTAGACGCACAGATACGCAGTATTTT	CASSPPSGGPLRRTDTQYF
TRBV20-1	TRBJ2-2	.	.	TGCAGTGCTAGAGATCCGAAGGATAACACCGGGGAGCTGTTTTTT	CSARDPKDNTGELFF
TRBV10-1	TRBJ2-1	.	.	TGCGCCAGCAGTGATCCGGGGGACGGTTACAATGAGCAGTTCTTC	CASSDPGDGYNEQFF
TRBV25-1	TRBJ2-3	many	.	TGTGCCAGCGCTCGGGACTCAGATACGCAGTATTTT	CASARDSDTQYF
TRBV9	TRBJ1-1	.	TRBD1	TGTGCCAGCAGCGTAGGGTCCGGACAGGGATCGGCTGAAGCTTTCTTT	CASSVGSGQGSAEAFF
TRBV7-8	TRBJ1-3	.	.	TGTGCCAGCAGCTTCGAGGTTCGTCGGAACACCATATATTTT	CASSFEVRRNTIYF
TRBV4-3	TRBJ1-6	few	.	TGCGCCAGCAGCCAAGTTTCAAGGAATTCACCCCTCCACTTT	CASSQVSRNSPLHF
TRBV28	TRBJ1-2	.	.	TGTGCCAGCAGTTTAACTGGGGTTGGCTACACCTTC	CASSLTGVGYTF